These 3 T cell receptor beta chains were all obtained from the same sample, sequenced in a study of radiation and T cells in renal cell carcinoma. The table came from immunoSEQ multiplex PCR; TCRdb's copy has only in-frame clones and leaves some out. The data contain fewer than 200,000 clones, about 85% of them singletons. Time point in this sample: blood 4 weeks post-SBRT, at nephrectomy. Treatment in this sample: 15 Gy SBRT to primary tumor, nephrectomy 4 weeks later. Material: blood, obtained from a patient whose treatment included radiotherapy and nephrectomy. Source of these receptors: a woman aged 45-65 years with renal cell carcinoma.

The V call is TRBV6-6, the J call TRBJ1-5, with 10 bases identical to TRBD1. This CDR3 is built from 15 residues. Germline values: CDR1 MNHNY, CDR2 SVGAGI (reference sequence). Losses at the gene ends were 5 bases for V and 5 bases for J; bases not matched to a gene: 6. The CDR3 reads CASSDGTGEHQPQHF. The CDR3 coding sequence is TGTGCCAGCAGTGACGGGACAGGGGAACATCAGCCCCAGCATTTT.

As DNA, the CDR3 is TGTGCCAGCAGTCCCTACCTGGGCTCTGGGGCCAACGTCCTGACTTTC. It codes for CASSPYLGSGANVLTF. This chain uses TRBV2 with TRBJ2-6; D is uncertain. Trimming removed 5 bases from V and 0 bases from J, with 11 bases in between. The germline gives CDR1 SNHLY, CDR2 FYNNEI. The CDR3 has 16 amino acids.

This chain joins TRBV15 and TRBJ1-1; no clear D gene. The CDR3 extends over 18 amino acids. Trimming took off 0 bases at V and 4 bases at J, with 21 bases between the two ends. Germline CDR1 and CDR2: LNHNV and YYDKDF (reference sequence). The CDR3 nucleotides are TGTGCCACCAGCAGAGATTACGGTCCGGAAGGGCTGAGCACTGAAGCTTTCTTT. Translated: CATSRDYGPEGLSTEAFF.